This T cell receptor beta chain was recorded in a study of blood T cell repertoires in COVID-19. Study background: Acute-phase and convalescent COVID-19 samples originated in the United States, Italy and Spain. From T cells, B-cell-depleted T cells, or PBMCs came the material, which was cDNA or gDNA.

Germline CDR1 reads PRHDT; CDR2 reads FYEKMQ (reference sequence). The CDR3 spans 13 residues. Trimming took 5 bases from V and 9 from J; bases not matched to a gene: 8. Original processing methods: Counts of nucleated cells, estimated from reference gene primer amplification, were obtained. TCRdb's copy holds only in-frame clones and misses some; the assay was immunoSEQ multiplex PCR. Clonal size and the V and J genes are those of that table, whereas D and trimming came from the DNA. This table holds a few hundred thousand clones, roughly 83% found once. The specimen sequenced was peripheral blood. This rearrangement joins TRBV13 to TRBJ2-7, with 9 bases matching TRBD1. This clonotype was sampled from a woman aged 45-60 years with acute or convalescent COVID-19. CDR3 sequence (DNA): TGTGCCAGCAGCCGGACAGGGGTTTATGGGCAGTACTTC. Protein product: CASSRTGVYGQYF.